This is a list of T cell receptor beta chains from one sample in a study of blood T cell repertoires in COVID-19. TCRdb's table, derived via immunoSEQ multiplex PCR, lists solely in-frame clones and lacks some. The sample contains about 39,000 clones, 80% to 90% of which appear only once. The source material was peripheral blood. The receptors originated from a man between 35 and 55 years old with active COVID-19. The CDR3 runs from the conserved cysteine through the conserved F or W. A D gene is named only where the DNA matches it firmly. Only some rows state a clone size, as once, few, many or a class for expanded clones.

d_gene	v_gene	j_gene	abundance	CDR3nt	CDR3aa
NA	TRBV2	TRBJ1-5	NA	TGTGCCAGCAGGAAAGGACTCCTGAGCAATCAGCCCCAGCATTTT	CASRKGLLSNQPQHF
NA	TRBV9	TRBJ1-1	NA	TGTGCCAGCAGCAGATCCAGGGTTGCTGGCACTGAAGCTTTCTTT	CASSRSRVAGTEAFF
NA	TRBV6-5	TRBJ2-5	once	TGTGCCAGCAGTTACCTGGGGAGAGAGACCCAGTACTTC	CASSYLGRETQYF
NA	TRBV6-1	TRBJ1-4	NA	TGTGCCAGCAGTGTACAGGGACCTAGGCCCGAGGGTGAAAAACTGTTTTTT	CASSVQGPRPEGEKLFF
TRBD1	TRBV28	TRBJ2-7	NA	TGTGCCAGCAGGCAGGGACAGGGGGTTGACGAGCAGTACTTC	CASRQGQGVDEQYF
NA	TRBV5-1	TRBJ2-7	NA	TGCGCCAGCAGCCTCACAGGGTCATCCTACGAGCAGTACTTC	CASSLTGSSYEQYF
NA	TRBV15	TRBJ2-2	NA	TGTGCCACCAGCAGGAGCGGGGAGCTGTTTTTT	CATSRSGELFF
NA	TRBV6-5	TRBJ2-1	NA	TGTGCCAGCACCCGATCGCCGGAGGGCAATGAGCAGTTCTTC	CASTRSPEGNEQFF
TRBD1	TRBV6-6	TRBJ1-2	NA	TGTGCCAGCAGTTACCGCGACAGGGGGCTATATGGCTACACCTTC	CASSYRDRGLYGYTF
NA	TRBV10-3	TRBJ2-7	NA	TGTGCCATCAGTGAGTCCAGGGATTACGAGCAGTACTTC	CAISESRDYEQYF
TRBD1	TRBV30	TRBJ2-3	NA	TGTGCCTGGAGCGCGACTGGGACAGGCACAGATACGCAGTATTTT	CAWSATGTGTDTQYF
TRBD1	TRBV10-3	TRBJ1-2	once	TGTGCCACTGGGACAGGGCAGGATAAAGGAAATGGCTACACCTTC	CATGTGQDKGNGYTF
TRBD2	TRBV7-8	TRBJ2-3	few	TGTGCCAGCAGCCACGGACTAGCGGCGTTAATGAGCACAGATACGCAGTATTTT	CASSHGLAALMSTDTQYF
NA	TRBV10-1	TRBJ2-1	NA	TGCGCCAGCAGTGATAGGGGCTATGAGCAGTTCTTC	CASSDRGYEQFF
TRBD1	TRBV19	TRBJ1-6	NA	TGTGCCAGTAGTAACCGGGACAGGAATTCACCCCTCCACTTT	CASSNRDRNSPLHF
TRBD1	TRBV30	TRBJ1-1	once	TGTGCCTGGAGCCGACAGGGGGCTAGGGCTGAAGCTTTCTTT	CAWSRQGARAEAFF
TRBD2	TRBV7-3	TRBJ2-3	NA	TGTGCCAGCAGCTTATTCCACCCTAGCGGGCAAACGGATACGCAGTATTTT	CASSLFHPSGQTDTQYF
TRBD2	TRBV7-3	TRBJ2-2	NA	TGTGCCAGCAGCTTGACTAGCGGGGAGTACACCGGGGAGCTGTTTTTT	CASSLTSGEYTGELFF
TRBD1	TRBV28	TRBJ2-2	NA	TGTGCCAGCAGGCGGGACAGGGGATACGGGGAGCTGTTTTTT	CASRRDRGYGELFF
TRBD2	TRBV19	TRBJ2-1	NA	TGTGCCAGTAGTATAACACTAGCGGGAGGCTCTAATGAGCAGTTCTTC	CASSITLAGGSNEQFF
TRBD1	TRBV28	TRBJ2-7	NA	TGTGCCAGCAGTTTAGGGAGACAGGGGTTCTCCTACGAGCAGTACTTC	CASSLGRQGFSYEQYF
NA	TRBV19	TRBJ2-3	NA	TGTGCCAGTAGTACTACTAGCTATCTCGCAGATACGCAGTATTTT	CASSTTSYLADTQYF
NA	TRBV27	TRBJ2-1	NA	TGTGCCAGCAGTTTATACGGCGGGAACTACAATGAGCAGTTCTTC	CASSLYGGNYNEQFF
TRBD1	TRBV7-2	TRBJ1-2	NA	TGTGCCAGCAGCTTAAGACAGGGGAGCTACACCTTC	CASSLRQGSYTF
NA	TRBV28	TRBJ2-5	NA	TGTGCCAGCAGTTTCCAGGCAGCCCAAGAGACCCAGTACTTC	CASSFQAAQETQYF
NA	TRBV30	TRBJ2-5	NA	TGTGCCTGGAGTCAGAGGCGTGGGGAGACCCAGTACTTC	CAWSQRRGETQYF
NA	TRBV7-9	TRBJ2-6	NA	TGTGCCAGCAGCTCATTTAGGACAGGGGCCAACGTCCTGACTTTC	CASSSFRTGANVLTF
NA	TRBV3-1/TRBV3-2	TRBJ1-3	few	TGTGCCAGCAGCCAAGACAGGGTCTCTGGAAACACCATATATTTT	CASSQDRVSGNTIYF
NA	TRBV19	TRBJ1-5	NA	TGTGCCAGTAGTATCATGAGGGCGTCAGTGTATAGCAATCAGCCCCAGCATTTT	CASSIMRASVYSNQPQHF
NA	TRBV7-9	TRBJ1-2	NA	TGTGCCAGCAGCCCCGACTTTTATGGCTACACCTTC	CASSPDFYGYTF
NA	TRBV6-5	TRBJ1-2	NA	TGTGCCAGCAGGCCCCGGGCAGGGGAGGGCTACACCTTC	CASRPRAGEGYTF
TRBD1	TRBV7-2	TRBJ2-2	NA	TGTGCCAGCAGCCCTACGGCGGGCACAGGGGACACCGGGGAGCTGTTTTTT	CASSPTAGTGDTGELFF
TRBD1	TRBV11-2	TRBJ2-3	NA	TGTGCCAGCACCCAAGTGCAGGGGGCAGATACGCAGTATTTT	CASTQVQGADTQYF
TRBD1	TRBV5-1	TRBJ1-2	NA	TGCGCCAGCAGCTTGGGAGGGACAGGGGTCGGTTATGGCTACACCTTC	CASSLGGTGVGYGYTF
TRBD2	TRBV5-1	TRBJ2-2	NA	TGCGCCAGCAGCTTGGGACTAGCGGGAGTGGACACCGGGGAGCTGTTTTTT	CASSLGLAGVDTGELFF
NA	TRBV11-2	TRBJ2-2	NA	TGTGCCAGCAGCTTAGGGGTCGGTGGGGGGAGTTCGAACACCGGGGAGCTGTTTTTT	CASSLGVGGGSSNTGELFF
TRBD2	TRBV28	TRBJ2-2	NA	TGTGCCAGCAGTTTATTACTAGCGGGAGCTCCCCCCACCGGGGAGCTGTTTTTT	CASSLLLAGAPPTGELFF
NA	TRBV5-6	TRBJ2-2	few	TGTGCCAGCAGCTTGACTTCGTCTAGCGACGCCACCGGGGAGCTGTTTTTT	CASSLTSSSDATGELFF
NA	TRBV28	TRBJ1-2	NA	TGTGCCAGCAGTGCTATCACAGGACCCTGGGGGCATGGCTACACCTTC	CASSAITGPWGHGYTF
TRBD1	TRBV28	TRBJ1-1	NA	TGTGCCAGCAGTTTCGGGGTGACAGGGCTCCCTGAAGCTTTCTTT	CASSFGVTGLPEAFF
TRBD1	TRBV7-6	TRBJ1-1	NA	TGTGCCAGCAGCCTTATACCCGGACAGGGAAGCACTGAAGCTTTCTTT	CASSLIPGQGSTEAFF
NA	TRBV6-5	TRBJ1-6	NA	TGTGCCAGCAGGTCGACAGCCGCAAATTCACCCCTCCACTTT	CASRSTAANSPLHF
NA	TRBV2	TRBJ1-1	NA	TGTGCCAGCAAACAGGGCGCACTAAACACTGAAGCTTTCTTT	CASKQGALNTEAFF
NA	TRBV27	TRBJ2-2	NA	TGTGCCAGCAGTTTAAACTATAACACCGGGGAGCTGTTTTTT	CASSLNYNTGELFF
NA	TRBV21-1	TRBJ1-6	NA	TGTGCCAGCAGCCCACGACAGAGCCATCCCTTAAGCTCCTATAATTCACCCCTCCACTTT	CASSPRQSHPLSSYNSPLHF
NA	TRBV28	TRBJ2-1	NA	TGTGCCAGTAAAGTGGACTCTCGCTCTGAGCAGTTCTTC	CASKVDSRSEQFF